The sample holds one count of the clone carrying this T cell receptor (beta chain). Its matching antigen is unknown. This sample stems from a study of cytomegalovirus exposure and HLA in healthy donors. V lost 1 base, J lost 6 bases, and 5 bases stayed unmatched. CDR3 length: 16 residues. The germline gives CDR1 SGHTA, CDR2 FQGNSA. It was healthy bone marrow donors who served as donors. Overall study findings and caveats: Presence/absence results assume similar sequencing depth per donor, which may not hold.

Primers: 60 Vbeta forward and 13 Jbeta reverse. Only in-frame clones appear in the TCRdb table, and some are missing; sequencing was by immunoSEQ multiplex PCR. The sample consists of roughly 86,000 clones, just over 70% of them appearing once. The sequence was collected from a man aged 60 to 69 in good health and CMV-seronegative. V and J are TRBV7-2 and TRBJ1-6; TRBD1 aligns across 8 bases. The sample was PBMCs. CDR3 in amino acids: CASSLGQGARNSPLHF. CDR3 in DNA: TGTGCCAGCAGCTTAGGCCAGGGGGCACGTAATTCACCCCTCCACTTT.